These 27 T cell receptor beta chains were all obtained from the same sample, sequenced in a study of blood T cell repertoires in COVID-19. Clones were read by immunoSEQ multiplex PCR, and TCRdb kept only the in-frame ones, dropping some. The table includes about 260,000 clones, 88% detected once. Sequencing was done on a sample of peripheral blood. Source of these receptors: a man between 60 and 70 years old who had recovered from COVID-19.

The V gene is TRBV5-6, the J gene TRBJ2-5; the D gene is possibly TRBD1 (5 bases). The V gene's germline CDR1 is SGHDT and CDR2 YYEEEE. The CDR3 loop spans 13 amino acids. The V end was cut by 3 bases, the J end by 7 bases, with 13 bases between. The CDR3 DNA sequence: TGTGCCAGCAGCTCTAGGGGATTGGGGACCCAGTACTTC. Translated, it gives CASSSRGLGTQYF.

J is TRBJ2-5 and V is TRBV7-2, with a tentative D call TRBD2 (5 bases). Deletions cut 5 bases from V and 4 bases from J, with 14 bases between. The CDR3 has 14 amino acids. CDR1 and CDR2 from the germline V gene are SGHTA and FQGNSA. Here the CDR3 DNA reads TGTGCCAGCAGCCCCCTCAATCGGGGAGAGACCCAGTACTTC. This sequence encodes CASSPLNRGETQYF.

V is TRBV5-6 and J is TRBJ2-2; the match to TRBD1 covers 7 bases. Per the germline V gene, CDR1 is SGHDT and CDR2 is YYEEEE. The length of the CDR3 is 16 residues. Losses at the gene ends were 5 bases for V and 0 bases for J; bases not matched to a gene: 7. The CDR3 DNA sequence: TGTGCCAGCAGTTTCCTGGGACAGTCGAACACCGGGGAGCTGTTTTTT. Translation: CASSFLGQSNTGELFF.

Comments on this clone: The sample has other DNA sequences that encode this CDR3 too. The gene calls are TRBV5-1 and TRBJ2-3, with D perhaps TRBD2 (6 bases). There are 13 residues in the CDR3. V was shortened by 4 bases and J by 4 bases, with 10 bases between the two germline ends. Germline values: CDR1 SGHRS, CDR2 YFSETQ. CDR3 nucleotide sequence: TGCGCCAGCAGCCCCACGGGGGCAGATACGCAGTATTTT. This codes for CASSPTGADTQYF.

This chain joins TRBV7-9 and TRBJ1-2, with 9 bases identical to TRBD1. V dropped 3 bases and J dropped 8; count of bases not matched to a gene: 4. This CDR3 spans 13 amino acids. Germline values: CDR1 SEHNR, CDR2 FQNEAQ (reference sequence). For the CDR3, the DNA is TGTGCCAGCAGCTTGGGACAGGGAGGCGGCTACACCTTC. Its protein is CASSLGQGGGYTF.

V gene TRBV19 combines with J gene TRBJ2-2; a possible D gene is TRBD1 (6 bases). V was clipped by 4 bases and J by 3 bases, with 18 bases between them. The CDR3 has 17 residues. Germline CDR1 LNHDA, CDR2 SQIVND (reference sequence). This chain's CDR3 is CASSSPRQGPYTGELFF. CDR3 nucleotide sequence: TGTGCCAGTAGTAGCCCCAGGCAGGGGCCTTACACCGGGGAGCTGTTTTTT.

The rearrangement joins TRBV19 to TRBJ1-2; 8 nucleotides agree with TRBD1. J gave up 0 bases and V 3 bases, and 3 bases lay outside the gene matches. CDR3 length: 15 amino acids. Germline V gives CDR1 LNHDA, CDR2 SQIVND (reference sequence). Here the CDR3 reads CASSMPGQANYGYTF. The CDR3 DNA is TGTGCCAGTAGTATGCCGGGACAGGCTAACTATGGCTACACCTTC. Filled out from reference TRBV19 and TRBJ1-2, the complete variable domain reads DGGITQSPKYLFRKEGQNVTLSCEQNLNHDAMYWYRQDPGQGLRLIYYSQIVNDFQKGDIAEGYSVSREKKESFPLTVTSAQKNPTAFYLCASSMPGQANYGYTFGSGTRLTVV.

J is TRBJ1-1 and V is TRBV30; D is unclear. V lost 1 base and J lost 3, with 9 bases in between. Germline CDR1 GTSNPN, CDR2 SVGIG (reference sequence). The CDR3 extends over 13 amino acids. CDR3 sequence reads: CAWSGTLYTEAFF. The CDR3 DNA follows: TGTGCCTGGAGTGGAACTCTATACACTGAAGCTTTCTTT.

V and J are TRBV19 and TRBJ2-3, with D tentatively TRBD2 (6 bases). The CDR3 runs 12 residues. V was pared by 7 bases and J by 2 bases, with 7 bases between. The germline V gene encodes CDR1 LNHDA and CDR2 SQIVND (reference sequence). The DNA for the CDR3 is TGTGCCAGTACTAGCGCCACAGATACGCAGTATTTT. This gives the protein CASTSATDTQYF.

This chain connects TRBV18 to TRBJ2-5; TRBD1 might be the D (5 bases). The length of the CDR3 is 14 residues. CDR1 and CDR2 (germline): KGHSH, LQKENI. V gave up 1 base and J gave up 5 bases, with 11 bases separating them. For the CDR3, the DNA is TGTGCCAGCTCACCACTGAGAGCAGGGGAGACCCAGTACTTC. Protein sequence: CASSPLRAGETQYF.

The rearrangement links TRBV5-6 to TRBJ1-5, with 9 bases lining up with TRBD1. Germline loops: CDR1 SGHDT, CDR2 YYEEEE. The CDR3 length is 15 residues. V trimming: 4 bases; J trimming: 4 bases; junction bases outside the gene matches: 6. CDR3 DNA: TGTGCCAGCAGCCGACAGGGGGTGATAAATCAGCCCCAGCATTTT. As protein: CASSRQGVINQPQHF.

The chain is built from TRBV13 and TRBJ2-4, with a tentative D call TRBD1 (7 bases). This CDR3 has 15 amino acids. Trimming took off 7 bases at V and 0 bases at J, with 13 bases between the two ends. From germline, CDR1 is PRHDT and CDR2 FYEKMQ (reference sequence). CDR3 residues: CASTSGGLAKNIQYF. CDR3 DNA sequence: TGTGCCAGCACCTCAGGGGGGCTAGCCAAAAACATTCAGTACTTC.

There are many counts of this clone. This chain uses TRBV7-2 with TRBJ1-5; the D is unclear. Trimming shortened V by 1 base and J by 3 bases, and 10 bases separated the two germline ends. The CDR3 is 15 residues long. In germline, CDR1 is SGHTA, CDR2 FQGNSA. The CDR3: CASSLVVAVNQPQHF. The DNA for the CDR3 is TGTGCCAGCAGCTTAGTTGTGGCAGTCAATCAGCCCCAGCATTTT.

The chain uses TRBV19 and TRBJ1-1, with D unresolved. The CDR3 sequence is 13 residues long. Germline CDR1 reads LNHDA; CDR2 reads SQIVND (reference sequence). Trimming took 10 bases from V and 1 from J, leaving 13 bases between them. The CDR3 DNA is TGTGCCACGAGGATAGCCCAGAACACTGAAGCTTTCTTT. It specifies CATRIAQNTEAFF.

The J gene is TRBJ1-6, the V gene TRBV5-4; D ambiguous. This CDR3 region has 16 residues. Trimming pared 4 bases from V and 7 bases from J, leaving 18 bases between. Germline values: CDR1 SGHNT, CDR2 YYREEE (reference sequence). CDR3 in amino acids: CASSPVPGALNSPLHF. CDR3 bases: TGTGCCAGCAGCCCCGTTCCGGGAGCTTTAAATTCACCCCTCCACTTT. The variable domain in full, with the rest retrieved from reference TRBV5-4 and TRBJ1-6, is ETGVTQSPTHLIKTRGQQVTLRCSSQSGHNTVSWYQQALGQGPQFIFQYYREEENGRGNFPPRFSGLQFPNYSSELNVNALELDDSALYLCASSPVPGALNSPLHFGNGTRLTVT.

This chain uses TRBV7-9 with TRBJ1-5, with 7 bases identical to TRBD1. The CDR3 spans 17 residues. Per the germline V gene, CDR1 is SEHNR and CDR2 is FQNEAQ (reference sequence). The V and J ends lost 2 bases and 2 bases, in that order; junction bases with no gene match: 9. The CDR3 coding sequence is TGTGCCAGCAGCTTAACGCAGGCAGGGGGAGGCAATCAGCCCCAGCATTTT. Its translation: CASSLTQAGGGNQPQHF.

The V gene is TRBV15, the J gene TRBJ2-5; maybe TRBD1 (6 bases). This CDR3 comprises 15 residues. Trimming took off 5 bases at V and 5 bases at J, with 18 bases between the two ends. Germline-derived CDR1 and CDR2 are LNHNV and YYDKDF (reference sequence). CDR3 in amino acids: CATSQVGQGRETQYF. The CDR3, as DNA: TGTGCCACCAGCCAAGTTGGGCAGGGGCGGGAGACCCAGTACTTC.

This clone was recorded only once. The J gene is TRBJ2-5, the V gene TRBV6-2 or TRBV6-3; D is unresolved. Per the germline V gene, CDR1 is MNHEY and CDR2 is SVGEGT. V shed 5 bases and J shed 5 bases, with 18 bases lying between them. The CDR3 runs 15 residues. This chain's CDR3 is CASSGADPRRETQYF. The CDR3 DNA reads TGTGCCAGCAGTGGCGCAGACCCGAGGCGGGAGACCCAGTACTTC.

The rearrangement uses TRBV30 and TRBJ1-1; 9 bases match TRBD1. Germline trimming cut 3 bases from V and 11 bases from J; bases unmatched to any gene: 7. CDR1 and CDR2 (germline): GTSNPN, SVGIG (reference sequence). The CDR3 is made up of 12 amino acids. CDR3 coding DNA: TGTGCCTGGAGCGGACAGGGGCTGGTTGCTTTCTTT. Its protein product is CAWSGQGLVAFF.

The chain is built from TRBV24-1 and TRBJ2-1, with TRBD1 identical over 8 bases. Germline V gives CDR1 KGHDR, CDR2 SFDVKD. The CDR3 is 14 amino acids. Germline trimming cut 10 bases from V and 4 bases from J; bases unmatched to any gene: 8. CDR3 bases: TGTGCCACGGCCCAAGGACAGGGTTACAATGAGCAGTTCTTC. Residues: CATAQGQGYNEQFF.

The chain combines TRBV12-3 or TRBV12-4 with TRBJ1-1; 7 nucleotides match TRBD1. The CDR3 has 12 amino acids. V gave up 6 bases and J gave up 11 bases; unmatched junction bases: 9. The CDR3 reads CASSLQGLEAFF. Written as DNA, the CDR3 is TGTGCCAGCAGCCTACAGGGGTTGGAGGCTTTCTTT.

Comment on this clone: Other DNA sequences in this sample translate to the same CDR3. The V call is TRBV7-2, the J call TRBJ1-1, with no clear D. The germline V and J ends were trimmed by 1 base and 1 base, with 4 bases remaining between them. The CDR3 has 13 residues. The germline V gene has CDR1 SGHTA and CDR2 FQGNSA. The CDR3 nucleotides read TGTGCCAGCAGCTTAGGAGCGAACACTGAAGCTTTCTTT. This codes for CASSLGANTEAFF.

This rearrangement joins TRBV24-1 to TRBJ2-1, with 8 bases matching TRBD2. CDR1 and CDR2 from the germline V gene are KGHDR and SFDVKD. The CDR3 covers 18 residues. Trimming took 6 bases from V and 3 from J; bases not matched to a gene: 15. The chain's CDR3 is CATSPNNGGGGNYNEQFF. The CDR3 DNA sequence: TGTGCCACCAGTCCTAACAACGGTGGCGGGGGGAACTACAATGAGCAGTTCTTC.

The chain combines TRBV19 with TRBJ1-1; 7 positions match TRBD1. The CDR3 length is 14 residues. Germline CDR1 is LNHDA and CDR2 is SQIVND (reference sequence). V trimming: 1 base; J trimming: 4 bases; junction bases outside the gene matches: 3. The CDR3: CASSIVAGGTEAFF. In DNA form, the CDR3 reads TGTGCCAGTAGTATAGTAGCAGGGGGCACTGAAGCTTTCTTT.

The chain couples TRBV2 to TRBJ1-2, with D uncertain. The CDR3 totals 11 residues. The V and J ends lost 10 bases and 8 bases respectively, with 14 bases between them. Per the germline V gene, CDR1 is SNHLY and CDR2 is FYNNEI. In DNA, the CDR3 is TGTGCCATTCTAAGATCCGGGGGCTACACCTTC. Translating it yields CAILRSGGYTF.

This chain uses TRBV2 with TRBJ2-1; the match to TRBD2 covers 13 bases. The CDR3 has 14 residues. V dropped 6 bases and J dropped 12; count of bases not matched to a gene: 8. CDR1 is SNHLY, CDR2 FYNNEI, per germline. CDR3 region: CASRTGTSGALQFF. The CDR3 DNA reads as TGTGCCAGCAGAACCGGGACTAGCGGGGCTTTGCAGTTCTTC.

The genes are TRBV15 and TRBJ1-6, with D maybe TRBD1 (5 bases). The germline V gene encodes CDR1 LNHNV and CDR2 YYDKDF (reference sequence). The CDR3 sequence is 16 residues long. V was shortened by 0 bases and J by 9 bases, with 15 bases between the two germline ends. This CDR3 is CATSRDVGREGSPLHF. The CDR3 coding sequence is TGTGCCACCAGCAGAGATGTCGGCAGGGAAGGTTCACCCCTCCACTTT.